Below, 20 T cell receptor beta chains from the same sample are listed, as sequenced in a study of cytomegalovirus exposure and HLA in healthy donors. This PCR relied on a set of 60 Vbeta primers and 13 Jbeta primers. Repertoires were generated with immunoSEQ multiplex PCR, while TCRdb's copy carries only in-frame clones and drops some. Of about 150,000 clones in the sample, approximately 60% are singletons; the top ten hold approximately 6.5%. Material: PBMCs. The source is a woman in her fifties or sixties in good health and CMV-seropositive.

The V gene is TRBV7-2, the J gene TRBJ2-2; D perhaps matches TRBD2 (6 bases). The germline V gene has CDR1 SGHTA and CDR2 FQGNSA. The CDR3 is made up of 15 amino acids. Trimming took off 3 bases at V and 3 bases at J, with 11 bases between the two ends. The CDR3 region is CASSLGTSYTGELFF. The CDR3 coding sequence is TGTGCCAGCAGCTTGGGGACTTCTTACACCGGGGAGCTGTTTTTT.

This clone has more than one count but fewer than ten. The chain carries TRBV5-1 and TRBJ1-5; no definite D call. The germline V gene has CDR1 SGHRS and CDR2 YFSETQ. V was shortened by 0 bases and J by 7 bases, with 8 bases between the two germline ends. CDR3 length equals 13 residues. CDR3 coding DNA: TGCGCCAGCAGCTTGGGTGCCGGGCAGCCCCAGCATTTT. It specifies CASSLGAGQPQHF. Complete variable domain (other parts from reference TRBV5-1 and TRBJ1-5): KAGVTQTPRYLIKTRGQQVTLSCSPISGHRSVSWYQQTPGQGLQFLFEYFSETQRNKGNFPGRFSGRQFSNSRSEMNVSTLELGDSALYLCASSLGAGQPQHFGDGTRLSIL.

The rearrangement links TRBV28 to TRBJ2-7; maybe TRBD1 (6 bases). Germline CDR1 reads MDHEN; CDR2 reads SYDVKM. The CDR3 length is 15 residues. Trimming left V 6 bases short and J 0 bases short, with 15 bases between. This chain's CDR3 is CASRPGHRVSYEQYF. The CDR3 DNA reads as TGTGCCAGCAGACCGGGACACCGGGTCTCCTACGAGCAGTACTTC.

The rearrangement uses TRBV19 and TRBJ2-6; D is unclear. The CDR3 is made up of 13 amino acids. With 6 bases removed from V and 1 base from J, the gap between germline ends came to 4 bases. Germline values: CDR1 LNHDA, CDR2 SQIVND (reference sequence). The CDR3 DNA follows: TGTGCCAGTAGGTTATCTGGGGCCAACGTCCTGACTTTC. Its translation is CASRLSGANVLTF.

This chain links TRBV7-2 with TRBJ2-3; D perhaps matches TRBD1 (5 bases). Germline V gene data show CDR1 as SGHTA and CDR2 as FQGNSA. The CDR3 is made up of 12 amino acids. V was shortened by 5 bases and J by 6 bases, with 9 bases between the two germline ends. The CDR3 sequence: CASSPPGDTQYF. CDR3 bases: TGTGCCAGCAGCCCCCCAGGGGATACGCAGTATTTT. Drawing the rest from reference TRBV7-2 and TRBJ2-3, the complete variable domain is GAGVSQSPSNKVTEKGKDVELRCDPISGHTALYWYRQSLGQGLEFLIYFQGNSAPDKSGLPSDRFSAERTGGSVSTLTIQRTQQEDSAVYLCASSPPGDTQYFGPGTRLTVL.

The V and J genes are TRBV28 and TRBJ2-3; the match to TRBD2 covers 11 bases. The V gene's germline CDR1 is MDHEN and CDR2 SYDVKM. Trimming cost V 3 bases and J 1 base; bases outside gene matches: 3. The CDR3 runs to 16 residues. The chain's CDR3 is CASSLLAGGRTDTQYF. CDR3 bases: TGTGCCAGCAGTTTGCTAGCGGGAGGCCGCACAGATACGCAGTATTTT.

This chain links TRBV10-2 with TRBJ2-5, with D unresolved. The CDR3 runs 12 residues. Between the trimmed V and J ends, which lost 7 bases and 1 base, there was a span of 7 bases. From germline, CDR1 is WSHSY and CDR2 SAAADI. The CDR3 bases are TGCGCCAGCACTAGATCCCAAGAGACCCAGTACTTC. Translation gives CASTRSQETQYF.

This chain connects TRBV6-1 to TRBJ1-2, with TRBD1 matching over 7 bases. Per germline, CDR1 MNHNS and CDR2 SASEGT. This CDR3 is built from 14 residues. Germline trimming cut 9 bases from V and 4 bases from J; bases unmatched to any gene: 11. The chain's CDR3 is CASTSSGQIYGYTF. The CDR3 region has the DNA TGTGCCAGTACTTCCTCGGGACAGATCTATGGCTACACCTTC.

The genes are TRBV7-3 and TRBJ2-2, with a tentative D call TRBD1 (7 bases). Germline CDR1 is SGHTA and CDR2 is FQGTGA. V was clipped by 1 base and J by 0 bases, with 12 bases between them. There are 17 residues in the CDR3. The CDR3 protein is CASSLSRGATNTGELFF. CDR3 sequence (DNA): TGTGCCAGCAGCTTAAGCAGGGGGGCCACGAACACCGGGGAGCTGTTTTTT.

This clone has a handful of counts. The chain employs TRBV29-1 and TRBJ2-7, with 8 bases aligning to TRBD2. After removal of 8 bases from V and 5 bases from J, the junction contained 11 bases not matched to a gene. CDR1 and CDR2 (germline): SQVTM, ANQGSEA. The CDR3 has 13 residues. The CDR3 here is CSISGGGLHEQYF. The CDR3 DNA reads TGCAGCATTTCGGGGGGGGGCCTCCACGAGCAGTACTTC.

This clone was seen a few times. The gene calls are TRBV7-2 and TRBJ2-7; 8 nucleotides line up with TRBD2. This CDR3 contains 13 residues. The junction had 6 bases not matched to a gene; V was cut back by 7 bases and J by 4 bases. Germline lookup yields CDR1 SGHTA and CDR2 FQGNSA. The CDR3 here is CASTIEREYEQYF. In DNA, the CDR3 is TGTGCCAGCACTATCGAGCGGGAGTACGAGCAGTACTTC. Full variable domain (rest looked up from reference TRBV7-2 and TRBJ2-7): GAGVSQSPSNKVTEKGKDVELRCDPISGHTALYWYRQSLGQGLEFLIYFQGNSAPDKSGLPSDRFSAERTGGSVSTLTIQRTQQEDSAVYLCASTIEREYEQYFGPGTRLTVT.

The chain couples TRBV15 to TRBJ2-1; D unclear. V lost 0 bases and J lost 0, with 9 bases in between. There are 16 residues in the CDR3. The V gene's germline CDR1 is LNHNV and CDR2 YYDKDF (reference sequence). The CDR3 loop is CATSRDGASSYNEQFF. As DNA, the CDR3 is TGTGCCACCAGCAGAGATGGCGCTAGCTCCTACAATGAGCAGTTCTTC.

This clone has just a few counts. The chain links TRBV7-9 to TRBJ2-7, with 9 bases matching TRBD1. This CDR3 has 16 amino acids. With V trimmed by 2 bases and J by 6 bases, 11 bases remained unmatched. Germline V gene sequence: CDR1 SEHNR, CDR2 FQNEAQ (reference sequence). CDR3 amino acids: CASSLIGDRDYVEQYF. CDR3 sequence (DNA): TGTGCCAGCAGCTTAATAGGGGACAGGGACTACGTCGAGCAGTACTTC. The complete variable domain, with remaining parts taken from reference TRBV7-9 and TRBJ2-7, reads DTGVSQNPRHKITKRGQNVTFRCDPISEHNRLYWYRQTLGQGPEFLTYFQNEAQLEKSRLLSDRFSAERPKGSFSTLEIQRTEQGDSAMYLCASSLIGDRDYVEQYFGPGTRLTVT.

Remarks on this clone: The same CDR3 can be traced to other DNA sequences in this sample. V gene TRBV4-3 combines with J gene TRBJ1-1; no definite D call. Germline CDR1 LGHNA, CDR2 YSLEER. The V and J ends lost 0 bases and 3 bases respectively, with 5 bases between them. The CDR3 sequence is 13 residues long. CDR3 sequence reads: CASSQDLDTEAFF. DNA for the CDR3: TGCGCCAGCAGCCAAGATCTTGACACTGAAGCTTTCTTT.

The chain has TRBV5-1 and TRBJ2-3; D unclear. The CDR3 is 17 amino acids. Germline CDR1 SGHRS, CDR2 YFSETQ. Between the trimmed V and J ends, which lost 3 bases and 0 bases, there was a span of 17 bases. The CDR3 sequence: CASSYGGLTSSTDTQYF. The CDR3 bases are TGCGCCAGCAGCTATGGCGGCCTTACATCTAGCACAGATACGCAGTATTTT.

This chain joins TRBV7-2 and TRBJ2-1; 9 positions match TRBD2. The CDR3 is 14 residues long. The J segment lost 3 bases and the V segment lost 5 bases, leaving 2 bases of the junction unmatched. Germline V gene lookup returns CDR1 SGHTA and CDR2 FQGNSA. CDR3 bases: TGTGCCAGCAGCCAGCGGGAGGTCTACAATGAGCAGTTCTTC. The encoded protein is CASSQREVYNEQFF.

V and J are TRBV2 and TRBJ1-1; D is perhaps TRBD1 (6 bases). Germline V gives CDR1 SNHLY, CDR2 FYNNEI. Trimming pared 4 bases from V and 3 bases from J, leaving 12 bases between. CDR3 size: 14 residues. In DNA, the CDR3 is TGTGCCAGCAGTGCGAGGACAGATTACACTGAAGCTTTCTTT. Its translation: CASSARTDYTEAFF.

This clone was picked up a small number of times. The genes are TRBV27 and TRBJ2-1; D perhaps matches TRBD1 (6 bases). The CDR3 is 13 residues long. Trimming took 8 bases from V and 3 from J, leaving 11 bases between them. The germline CDR1 and CDR2 sequences are MNHEY and SMNVEV (reference sequence). The CDR3 nucleotides read TGTGCCAGCGGCAAAGGGGGCTACAATGAGCAGTTCTTC. Amino acids: CASGKGGYNEQFF.

J is TRBJ2-7 and V is TRBV7-2, with 11 bases fitting TRBD1. Germline assignment: CDR1 SGHTA and CDR2 FQGNSA. This CDR3 is 15 amino acids long. Trimming cost V 9 bases and J 6 bases; bases outside gene matches: 13. The CDR3 loop reads CASAPSGTGGGEQYF. The CDR3 bases are TGTGCCAGTGCCCCGTCCGGGACAGGGGGTGGCGAGCAGTACTTC.

J is TRBJ2-3 and V is TRBV28; D unclear. Trimming removed 7 bases from V and 3 bases from J, with 23 bases in between. Per germline, CDR1 MDHEN and CDR2 SYDVKM. This CDR3 has 17 amino acids. The CDR3 region has the DNA TGTGCCAGCACAAACTCGATTTACCCCGAGGAAACAGATACGCAGTATTTT. This sequence encodes CASTNSIYPEETDTQYF.